Listed here are 7 T cell receptor beta chains from one sample, sequenced in a study of response to subunit inactivated influenza vaccine. In TCRdb, the RT-PCR reads were re-called with MiXCR into one record per CDR3 protein. Of 800,000 or so distinct CDR3 sequences in the sample, 21% were seen once. This specimen was PBMCs from blood, taken approximately 5 days after vaccination. The origin of the receptors is a man aged 45 to 65 who received an inactivated influenza vaccine.

As concerns this clonotype: Germline and junction disagree at one end, which may indicate a read error. This chain connects TRBV12-3 or TRBV12-4 to TRBJ2-1; 7 bases match TRBD1. This CDR3 spans 13 amino acids. The CDR3 here is CVSRDRSYNEQFF. In DNA form, the CDR3 reads TGTGTCAGCCGGGACAGATCATACAATGAGCAGTTCTTC.

This clonotype was counted between two and nine times. V and J are TRBV5-5 and TRBJ1-1; D not resolved. Trimming pared 4 bases from V and 3 bases from J, leaving 13 bases between. Germline V lookup: CDR1 SGHKS, CDR2 YYEKEE (reference sequence). This CDR3 region has 14 residues. The CDR3 loop is CASSPRPRDTEAFF. In DNA form, the CDR3 reads TGTGCCAGCAGCCCACGGCCCCGGGACACTGAAGCTTTCTTT.

The chain carries TRBV29-1 and TRBJ2-1; 10 nucleotides line up with TRBD2. Unmatched junction bases numbered 6, after V lost 5 bases and J lost 5 bases. Germline V CDR1 and CDR2: SQVTM, ANQGSEA. The CDR3 extends over 14 amino acids. The CDR3 protein is CSVLTGLANNEQFF. The DNA for the CDR3 is TGCAGCGTTTTGACGGGACTAGCGAACAATGAGCAGTTCTTC.

This sequence joins TRBV5-1 and TRBJ1-3; D might be TRBD1 (5 bases). Trimming cost V 4 bases and J 0 bases, with 17 bases left between them. CDR1 is SGHRS, CDR2 YFSETQ, per germline. There are 17 residues in the CDR3. The CDR3 bases are TGCGCCAGCAGCGGGGACCCCGGATACGCCTCTGGAAACACCATATATTTT. It codes for CASSGDPGYASGNTIYF.

This clonotype has only a few counts. V usage is TRBV20-1 and J usage is TRBJ2-1; D unclear. This CDR3 is 12 amino acids long. The V end lost 1 base, the J end lost 8 bases, and 9 bases lay between the germline ends. Looked up from germline, CDR1 is DFQATT and CDR2 is SNEGSKA (reference sequence). The CDR3 nucleotides read TGCAGTGCTAGAGGGGCTACCGATGAGCAGTTCTTC. The encoded protein is CSARGATDEQFF.

This sequence joins TRBV11-2 and TRBJ2-1; 13 bases fit TRBD2. V trimming: 5 bases; J trimming: 7 bases; junction bases outside the gene matches: 8. The germline V gene has CDR1 SGHAT and CDR2 FQNNGV. The CDR3 contains 16 residues. In nucleotides, the CDR3 is TGTGCCAGCAGCCCTACTAGCGGGGGGGCCAGGAATGAGCAGTTCTTC. Residues: CASSPTSGGARNEQFF.

The chain is built from TRBV9 and TRBJ1-2; D is undetermined. The V end was cut by 0 bases, the J end by 0 bases, with 9 bases between. This CDR3 comprises 15 residues. CDR1 and CDR2 (germline): SGDLS, YYNGEE. CDR3 sequence: CASSVGAVANYGYTF. DNA of the CDR3: TGTGCCAGCAGCGTAGGGGCAGTAGCTAACTATGGCTACACCTTC.